A single T cell receptor beta chain is shown here with its context. The data belong to a study of blood T cell repertoires in COVID-19. Background on the study: The United States, Italy and Spain were the sources of the acute and convalescent COVID-19 samples. From T cells, B-cell-depleted T cells, or PBMCs came the material, which was cDNA or gDNA.

In the authors' methods: Quantification of nucleated cells was approximated via reference gene primer amplification. Clones were read by immunoSEQ multiplex PCR, and TCRdb kept only the in-frame ones, dropping some. Clone size and the V and J calls come from that table; the DNA yielded D and trimming. Here the sample spans about 160,000 clones, more than 75% being singletons. This CDR3 spans 13 amino acids. Trimming cost V 1 base and J 4 bases, with 6 bases left between them. Germline CDR1 and CDR2: SGHDN and FVKESK. The sequencing input was peripheral blood. This TCR derives from a man aged 80 or over with acute or convalescent COVID-19. The chain recombines TRBV14 with TRBJ2-3; D ambiguous. The CDR3 loop reads CASSQGQSDTQYF. CDR3 coding DNA: TGTGCCAGCAGCCAAGGGCAGTCAGATACGCAGTATTTT. Filled out from reference TRBV14 and TRBJ2-3, the complete variable domain reads EAGVTQFPSHSVIEKGQTVTLRCDPISGHDNLYWYRRVMGKEIKFLLHFVKESKQDESGMPNNRFLAERTGGTYSTLKVQPAELEDSGVYFCASSQGQSDTQYFGPGTRLTVL.